This T cell receptor (beta chain) was observed in a study of regulatory T cells in long-lasting Graves disease. Noted time point: newly diagnosed GD, antithyroid drugs for less than 3 months. From RNA extracted from PBMCs, the TCR library was made. Study-wide results and limits: Patients with persistent disease showed a bias toward TRBV28, TRBJ1-2 and TRBJ2-5.

V lost 2 bases and J lost 9, with 11 bases in between. The germline V gene has CDR1 MNHEY and CDR2 SVGEGT. CDR3 length: 14 residues. Turning to this clonotype: No antigen is known for it.

Building the TCR beta libraries relied on iRepertoire HTBI primers, and CDR3 regions underwent Arm-PCR. TCRdb independently ran MiXCR on the multiplex PCR reads; one entry per CDR3 protein. The table includes approximately 480,000 distinct CDR3 sequences, 16% detected once. Separately, the same data were catalogued under a study of T cells in Graves' hyperthyroidism and ophthalmopathy. This second study notes: First-round RT-PCR targeting the TCR CDR3 was performed with the HTBI primer set. The majority of expanded thyroid clonotypes above 0.001 also appeared in blood.

The sample was peripheral blood mononuclear cells (PBMCs), taken at new diagnosis, from a patient treated with antithyroid drugs. The genes are TRBV6-2 or TRBV6-3 and TRBJ1-6; possibly TRBD1 for D (5 bases). The origin of this receptor is a man aged 35 to 55 with Graves disease. The CDR3 is CASSYGGGGSPLHF. The CDR3 DNA reads as TGTGCCAGCAGTTACGGGGGGGGGGGTTCACCCCTCCACTTT.